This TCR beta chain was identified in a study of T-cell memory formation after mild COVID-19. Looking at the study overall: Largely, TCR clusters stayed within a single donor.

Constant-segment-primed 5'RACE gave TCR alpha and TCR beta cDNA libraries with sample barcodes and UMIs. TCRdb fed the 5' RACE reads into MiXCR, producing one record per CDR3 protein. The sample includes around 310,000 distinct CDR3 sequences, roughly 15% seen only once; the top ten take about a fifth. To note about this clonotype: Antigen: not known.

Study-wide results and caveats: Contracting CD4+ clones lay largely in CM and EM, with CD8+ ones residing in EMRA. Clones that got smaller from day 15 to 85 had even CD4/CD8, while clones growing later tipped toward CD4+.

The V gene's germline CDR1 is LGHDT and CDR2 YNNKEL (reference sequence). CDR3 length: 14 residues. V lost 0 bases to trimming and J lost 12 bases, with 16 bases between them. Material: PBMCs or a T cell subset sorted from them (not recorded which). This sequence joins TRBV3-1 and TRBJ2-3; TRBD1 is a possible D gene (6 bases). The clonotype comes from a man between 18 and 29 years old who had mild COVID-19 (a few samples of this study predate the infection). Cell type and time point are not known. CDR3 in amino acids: CASSQDSPGDSQYF. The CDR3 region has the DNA TGTGCCAGCAGCCAAGATTCCCCAGGGGATAGTCAGTATTTT.